This note documents a single T cell receptor beta chain sequence. This specimen belongs to a study of blood T cell repertoires in COVID-19. Looking at the study overall: T cells, B-cell-depleted T cells, or PBMCs provided the cDNA or gDNA that served as material.

Authors' data handling: Counts of nucleated cells, estimated from reference gene primer amplification, were obtained. The table came from immunoSEQ multiplex PCR; TCRdb's copy has only in-frame clones and leaves some out. V, J and clone size reflect that table, while D and trimming were determined from the DNA. The sample yields about 290,000 clones, approximately 80% seen once. V was shortened by 6 bases and J by 2 bases, with 16 bases between the two germline ends. The CDR3 runs 15 residues. Germline loops: CDR1 MDHEN, CDR2 SYDVKM. Material: peripheral blood. This TCR derives from a woman aged 45-59 years with active or convalescent COVID-19. The chain uses TRBV28 and TRBJ1-1, with D uncertain. For the CDR3, the DNA is TGTGCCAGCAGCCCCCAGTCCGCAGGAAACACTGAAGCTTTCTTT. Amino acid sequence: CASSPQSAGNTEAFF.